The T cell receptor (beta chain) under discussion was sequenced for a study of blood T cell dynamics during melanoma immunotherapy. The time point here: week 3, after first cycle of checkpoint inhibitor. Disease control meant complete response, partial response or stable disease at 12 weeks. Germline CDR1 LNHDA, CDR2 SQIVND (reference sequence). V lost 4 bases to trimming and J lost 4 bases; unmatched junction nucleotides: 8. This CDR3 comprises 17 residues. Worth noting for this clone: Its specificity is unknown.

Study-level results: Disease-control patients' PBMC repertoires became either more clonal or more diverse at W3.

A fixed DNA input of 300 to 350 ng was used per bulk PBMC sample. Some clones are missing from TCRdb's copy, which holds only in-frame ones; the method was immunoSEQ multiplex PCR. The sample lists 25,000 to 35,000 clones; roughly 83% were seen once. The genes are TRBV19 and TRBJ2-1, with 12 nucleotides matching TRBD2. This clonotype was sampled from a human donor with melanoma. Sample: blood, taken from a patient treated with checkpoint blockade. The CDR3 here is CASSTGLAGLPYNEQFF. In DNA, the CDR3 is TGTGCCAGTAGTACTGGACTAGCGGGATTACCATACAATGAGCAGTTCTTC.